This T cell receptor (beta chain) was recorded in a study of pediatric ulcerative colitis. Background on the study: Ulcerative colitis patients had pancolitis or left-sided colitis, with confirming histology.

At colonoscopy, a blood sample was also collected. Per germline, CDR1 MGHRA and CDR2 YSYEKL. V gave up 0 bases and J gave up 8 bases, with 14 bases separating them. The CDR3 covers 15 residues. Up to 500,000 reads were sequenced per sample. Produced via immunoSEQ multiplex PCR; TCRdb's table is partial and in-frame only. This sample yields 50,000 to 65,000 clones, of which around 85% are seen a single time; around 3.5% belongs to the top ten. Study results and caveats: Total lymphocyte DNA, not sorted subsets, was the template.

A remark on this clone: Its antigen is unknown.

This sequence was found in a boy younger than 18 with severe ulcerative colitis. The V call is TRBV4-1, the J call TRBJ2-1, with D hard to call. Sequences were obtained from blood. CDR3 nucleotide sequence: TGCGCCAGCAGCCAAGAATCGGTCCCGCCGGATGAGCAGTTCTTC. Amino acids: CASSQESVPPDEQFF.